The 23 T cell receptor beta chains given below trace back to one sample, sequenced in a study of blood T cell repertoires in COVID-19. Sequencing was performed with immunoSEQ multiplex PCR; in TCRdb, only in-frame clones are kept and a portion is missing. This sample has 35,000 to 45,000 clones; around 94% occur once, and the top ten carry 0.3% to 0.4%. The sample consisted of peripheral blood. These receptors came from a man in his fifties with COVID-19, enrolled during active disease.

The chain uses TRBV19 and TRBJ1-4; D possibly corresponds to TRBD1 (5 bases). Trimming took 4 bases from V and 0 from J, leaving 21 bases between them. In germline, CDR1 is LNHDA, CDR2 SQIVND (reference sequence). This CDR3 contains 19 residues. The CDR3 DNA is TGTGCCAGTAGTAGAAGGGGCCTATATGACTCTGCAACTAATGAAAAACTGTTTTTT. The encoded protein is CASSRRGLYDSATNEKLFF.

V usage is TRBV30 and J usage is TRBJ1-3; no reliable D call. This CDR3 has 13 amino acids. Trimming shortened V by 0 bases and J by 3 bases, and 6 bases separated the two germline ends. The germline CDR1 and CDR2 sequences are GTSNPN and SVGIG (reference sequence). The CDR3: CAWSVSGGNTIYF. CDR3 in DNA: TGTGCCTGGAGTGTGTCAGGTGGAAACACCATATATTTT.

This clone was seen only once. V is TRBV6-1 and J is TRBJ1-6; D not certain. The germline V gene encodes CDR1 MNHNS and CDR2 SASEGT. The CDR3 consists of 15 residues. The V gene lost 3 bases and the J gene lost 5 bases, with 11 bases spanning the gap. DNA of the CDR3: TGTGCCAGCAGTGAGTTGGGCGCCCATAATTCACCCCTCCACTTT. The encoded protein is CASSELGAHNSPLHF.

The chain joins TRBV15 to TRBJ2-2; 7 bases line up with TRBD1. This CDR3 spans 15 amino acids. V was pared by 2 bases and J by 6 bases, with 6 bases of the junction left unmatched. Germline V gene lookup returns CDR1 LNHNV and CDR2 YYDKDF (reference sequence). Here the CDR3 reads CATSRRQGLSGELFF. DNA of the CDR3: TGTGCCACCAGCAGAAGACAGGGTCTTTCCGGGGAGCTGTTTTTT.

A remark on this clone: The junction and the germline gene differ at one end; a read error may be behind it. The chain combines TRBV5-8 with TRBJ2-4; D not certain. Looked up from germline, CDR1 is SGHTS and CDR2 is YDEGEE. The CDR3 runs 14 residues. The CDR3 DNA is TGTGCCAGCAGCCAGTACTTAGCCGAAAACATTCAGTACTTC. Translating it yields CASSQYLAENIQYF. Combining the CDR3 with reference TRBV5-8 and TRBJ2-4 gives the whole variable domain EAGVTQSPTHLIKTRGQQATLRCSPISGHTSVYWYQQALGLGLQFLLWYDEGEERNRGNFPPRFSGRQFPNYSSELNVNALELEDSALYLCASSQYLAENIQYFGAGTRLSVL.

The CDR3: CASSGLAGEHGGELFF. The DNA of the CDR3 is TGTGCCAGCTCTGGACTAGCGGGAGAGCATGGCGGGGAGCTGTTTTTT. The gene calls are TRBV18 and TRBJ2-2; 13 bases map to TRBD2. CDR1 and CDR2 from the germline V gene are KGHSH and LQKENI. The trim removed 6 bases at V and 7 bases at J, leaving 8 bases unmatched. CDR3 length: 16 residues.

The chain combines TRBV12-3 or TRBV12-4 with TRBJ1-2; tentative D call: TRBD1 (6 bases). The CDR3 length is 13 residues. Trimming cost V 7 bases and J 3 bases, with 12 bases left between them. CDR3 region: CASTPDSYYGYTF. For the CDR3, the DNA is TGTGCCAGCACCCCGGACAGCTACTATGGCTACACCTTC.

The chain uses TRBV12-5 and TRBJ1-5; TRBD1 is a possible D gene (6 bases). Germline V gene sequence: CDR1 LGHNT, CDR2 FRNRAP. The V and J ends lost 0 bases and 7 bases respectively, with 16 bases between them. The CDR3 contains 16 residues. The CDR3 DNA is TGTGCTAGTGGTTTGGTAGGGGGGGGCGGCGGGCAGCCCCAGCATTTT. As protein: CASGLVGGGGGQPQHF.

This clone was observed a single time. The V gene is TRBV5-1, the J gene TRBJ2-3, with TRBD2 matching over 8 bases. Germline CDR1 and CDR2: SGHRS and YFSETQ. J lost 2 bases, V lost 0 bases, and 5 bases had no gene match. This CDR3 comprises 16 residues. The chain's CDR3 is CASSLGLAGITDTQYF. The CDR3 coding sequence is TGCGCCAGCAGCTTGGGGTTAGCGGGGATCACAGATACGCAGTATTTT.

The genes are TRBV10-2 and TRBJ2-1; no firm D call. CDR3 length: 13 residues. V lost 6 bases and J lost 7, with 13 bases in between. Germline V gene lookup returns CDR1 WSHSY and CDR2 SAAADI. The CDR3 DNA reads TGCGCCAGCAGGCACGGAGTTGGGAATGAGCAGTTCTTC. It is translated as CASRHGVGNEQFF.

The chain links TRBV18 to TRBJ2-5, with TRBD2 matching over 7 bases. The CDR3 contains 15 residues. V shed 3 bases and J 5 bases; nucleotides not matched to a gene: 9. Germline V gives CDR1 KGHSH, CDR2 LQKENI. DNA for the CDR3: TGTGCCAGCTCACCCGCTTCGGCGGGAGAGGAGACCCAGTACTTC. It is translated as CASSPASAGEETQYF.

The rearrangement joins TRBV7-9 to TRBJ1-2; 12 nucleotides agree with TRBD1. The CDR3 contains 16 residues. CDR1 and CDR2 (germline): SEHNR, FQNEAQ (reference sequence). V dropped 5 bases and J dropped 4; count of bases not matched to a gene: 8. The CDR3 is CASSLQGQGATYGYTF. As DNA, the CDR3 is TGTGCCAGCAGCCTACAGGGACAGGGGGCGACCTATGGCTACACCTTC. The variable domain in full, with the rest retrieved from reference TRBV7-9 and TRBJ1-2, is DTGVSQNPRHKITKRGQNVTFRCDPISEHNRLYWYRQTLGQGPEFLTYFQNEAQLEKSRLLSDRFSAERPKGSFSTLEIQRTEQGDSAMYLCASSLQGQGATYGYTFGSGTRLTVV.

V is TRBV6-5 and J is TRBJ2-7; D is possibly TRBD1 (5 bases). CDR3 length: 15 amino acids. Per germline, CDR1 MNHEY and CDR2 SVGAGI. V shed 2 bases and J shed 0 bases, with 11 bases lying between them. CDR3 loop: CASSYSGHYSYEQYF. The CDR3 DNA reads TGTGCCAGCAGTTACAGTGGACATTACTCCTACGAGCAGTACTTC.

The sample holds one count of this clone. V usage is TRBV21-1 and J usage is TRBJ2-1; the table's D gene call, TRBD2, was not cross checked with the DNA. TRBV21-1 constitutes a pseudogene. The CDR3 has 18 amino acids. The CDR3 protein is CASSNGWGLAPSYNEQFF. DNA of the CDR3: TGTGCCAGCAGCAATGGCTGGGGACTAGCGCCTTCCTACAATGAGCAGTTCTTC.

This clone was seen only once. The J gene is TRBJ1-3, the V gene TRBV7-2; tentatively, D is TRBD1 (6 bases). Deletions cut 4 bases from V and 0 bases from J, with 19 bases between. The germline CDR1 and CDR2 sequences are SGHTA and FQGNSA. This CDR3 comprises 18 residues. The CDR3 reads CASSSPRGGTGSGNTIYF. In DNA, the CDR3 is TGTGCCAGCAGCTCCCCCCGAGGGGGAACGGGCTCTGGAAACACCATATATTTT.

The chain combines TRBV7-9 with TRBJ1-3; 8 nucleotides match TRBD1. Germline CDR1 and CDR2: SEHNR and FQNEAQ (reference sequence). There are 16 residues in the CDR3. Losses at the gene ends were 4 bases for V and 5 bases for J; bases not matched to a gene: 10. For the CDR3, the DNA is TGTGCCAGCAGCTCACAGGGGGTAGTTGTAAGAAACACCATATATTTT. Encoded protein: CASSSQGVVVRNTIYF.

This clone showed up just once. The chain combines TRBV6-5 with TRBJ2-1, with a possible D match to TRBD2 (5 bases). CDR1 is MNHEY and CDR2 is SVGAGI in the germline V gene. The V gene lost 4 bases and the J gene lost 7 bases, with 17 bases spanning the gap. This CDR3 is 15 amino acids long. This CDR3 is CASSLTPGSLNEQFF. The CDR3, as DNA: TGTGCCAGCAGTTTAACCCCGGGATCACTTAATGAGCAGTTCTTC.

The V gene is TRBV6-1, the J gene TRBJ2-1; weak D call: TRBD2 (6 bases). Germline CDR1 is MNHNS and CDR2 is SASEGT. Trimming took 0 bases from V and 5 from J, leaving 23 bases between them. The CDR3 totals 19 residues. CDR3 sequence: CASSEAKFWRAGKDNEQFF. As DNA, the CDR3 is TGTGCCAGCAGTGAAGCGAAGTTTTGGCGCGCGGGGAAGGACAATGAGCAGTTCTTC.

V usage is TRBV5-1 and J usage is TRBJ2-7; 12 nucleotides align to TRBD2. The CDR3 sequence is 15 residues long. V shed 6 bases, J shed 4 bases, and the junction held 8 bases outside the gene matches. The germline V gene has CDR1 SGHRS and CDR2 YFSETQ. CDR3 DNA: TGCGCCAGCACCCTGGGACTAGCGGGCCAGTACGAGCAGTACTTC. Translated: CASTLGLAGQYEQYF.

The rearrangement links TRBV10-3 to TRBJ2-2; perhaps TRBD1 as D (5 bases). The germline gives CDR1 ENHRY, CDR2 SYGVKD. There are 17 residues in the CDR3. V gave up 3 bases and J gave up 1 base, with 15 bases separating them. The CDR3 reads CAISDGPGYGNTGELFF. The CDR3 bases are TGTGCCATCAGTGATGGGCCAGGGTATGGGAACACCGGGGAGCTGTTTTTT.

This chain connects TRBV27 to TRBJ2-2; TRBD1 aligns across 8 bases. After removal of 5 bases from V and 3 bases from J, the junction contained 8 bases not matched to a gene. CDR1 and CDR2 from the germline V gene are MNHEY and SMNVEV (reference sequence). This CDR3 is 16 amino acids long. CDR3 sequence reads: CASSRQGQGHTGELFF. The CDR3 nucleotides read TGTGCCAGCAGTCGCCAAGGACAGGGACACACCGGGGAGCTGTTTTTT.

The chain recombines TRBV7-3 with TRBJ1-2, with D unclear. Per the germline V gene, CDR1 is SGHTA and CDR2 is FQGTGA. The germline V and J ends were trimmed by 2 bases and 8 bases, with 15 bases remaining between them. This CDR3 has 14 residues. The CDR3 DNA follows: TGTGCCAGCAGCTTAGATCCGGGTACGGGGGGCTACACCTTC. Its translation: CASSLDPGTGGYTF.

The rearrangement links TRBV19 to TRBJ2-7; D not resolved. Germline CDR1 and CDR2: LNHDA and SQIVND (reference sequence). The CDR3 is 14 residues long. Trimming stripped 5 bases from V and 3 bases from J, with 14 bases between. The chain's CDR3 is CASSPSRTFYEQYF. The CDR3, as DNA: TGTGCCAGTAGTCCTAGTAGAACGTTCTACGAGCAGTACTTC.